This TCR beta chain was recovered during a study of CD8 T cells in ankylosing spondylitis. This clonotype has at least ten counts. As yet, its antigen is unknown. Trimming at V came to 5 bases and at J to 7 bases, leaving 18 bases not matched to a gene. The CDR3 is 18 amino acids. CDR1 and CDR2 (germline): SGHTA, FQGTGA. Study-wide results and caveats: Seemingly characteristic of ankylosing spondylitis blood was a TCR beta motif consisting of under 10 highly homologous variants. Clones that were linked to disease were CD8+ and were relatively rare in peripheral blood. Several of the motif variants were reported before in synovial fluid and blood from reactive arthritis.

The TCR beta libraries were generated through quantitative 5'-RACE incorporating molecular barcodes. Each CDR3 protein gets one entry after TCRdb re-called the 5' RACE reads with MiXCR. The sample consists of some 150,000 distinct CDR3 sequences, more than 9.5% of them appearing once. This chain uses TRBV7-3 with TRBJ1-5; 9 bases fit TRBD1. Sequenced: blood, either unsorted or a sorted T cell fraction (not recorded which). This clonotype originated in a female donor with ankylosing spondylitis or in good health (not recorded which). In nucleotides, the CDR3 is TGTGCCAGCAGCAGTGGGACAGGGCCACTTTATAGTCAACAGCCCCAGCATTTT. This translates into CASSSGTGPLYSQQPQHF.